The 30 T cell receptor beta chains below were found in one sample sequenced in a study of blood T cell repertoires in COVID-19. The assay was immunoSEQ multiplex PCR, and TCRdb's table has in-frame clones only and misses some. The data hold more than 45,000 clones, with about 83% observed a single time. Sequenced input: peripheral blood. The receptors stem from a woman aged 55-69 years with COVID-19, enrolled during active disease.

CDR3 bases: TGTGCCAGTAGTATTTCTGGGCCCCGCTATAATTCACCCCTCCACTTT. This sequence encodes CASSISGPRYNSPLHF. V usage is TRBV19 and J usage is TRBJ1-6; D call uncertain. Trimming shortened V by 3 bases and J by 3 bases, and 12 bases separated the two germline ends. The CDR3 consists of 16 residues. Per the germline V gene, CDR1 is LNHDA and CDR2 is SQIVND (reference sequence).

Comments on this clone: The CDR3 does not end in the conserved phenylalanine or tryptophan, so this is likely a read error. V and J are TRBV10-3 and TRBJ2-7; 11 nucleotides match TRBD1. Per germline, CDR1 ENHRY and CDR2 SYGVKD. Unmatched junction bases numbered 7, after V lost 5 bases and J lost 7 bases. The CDR3 is made up of 14 amino acids. CDR3 bases: TGTGCCATCAGTCGGGACAGGGGGACGGGGGAGCAGTACCTC. Translated, it gives CAISRDRGTGEQYL.

V and J are TRBV7-9 and TRBJ1-4, with 8 bases matching TRBD1. V shed 5 bases, J shed 5 bases, and the junction held 7 bases outside the gene matches. This CDR3 has 15 residues. Germline lookup yields CDR1 SEHNR and CDR2 FQNEAQ (reference sequence). The CDR3 nucleotides read TGTGCCAGCAGCCTCGGGACAGGCCAGAATGAAAAACTGTTTTTT. Translation gives CASSLGTGQNEKLFF. Together with reference TRBV7-9 and TRBJ1-4, the CDR3 gives the full variable domain: DTGVSQNPRHKITKRGQNVTFRCDPISEHNRLYWYRQTLGQGPEFLTYFQNEAQLEKSRLLSDRFSAERPKGSFSTLEIQRTEQGDSAMYLCASSLGTGQNEKLFFGSGTQLSVL.

This clone has only one observation. The V call is TRBV29-1, the J call TRBJ1-1; D might be TRBD1 (5 bases). Germline V gene sequence: CDR1 SQVTM, CDR2 ANQGSEA. There are 12 residues in the CDR3. The V end lost 5 bases, the J end lost 4 bases, and 11 bases lay between the germline ends. CDR3 nucleotide sequence: TGCAGCGTTCAGGGCCGGAGCACTGAAGCTTTCTTT. Protein: CSVQGRSTEAFF.

The chain uses TRBV5-1 and TRBJ2-7; 14 bases align to TRBD2. Germline CDR1 reads SGHRS; CDR2 reads YFSETQ. The CDR3 spans 19 residues. J gave up 1 base and V 4 bases, and 13 bases lay outside the gene matches. In DNA form, the CDR3 reads TGCGCCAGCAGCCCAAGACCGGGACTAGCGGGAGCTGGGTCCTACGAGCAGTACTTC. Its translation: CASSPRPGLAGAGSYEQYF.

This sequence joins TRBV7-2 and TRBJ2-7, with TRBD2 matching over 8 bases. The CDR3 totals 15 residues. Trimming removed 1 base from V and 2 bases from J; junction bases left unmatched: 4. Germline V gene sequence: CDR1 SGHTA, CDR2 FQGNSA. The CDR3 coding sequence is TGTGCCAGCAGCTTAGGGAGCGGGAGTCCCTACGAGCAGTACTTC. It encodes CASSLGSGSPYEQYF.

V usage is TRBV2 and J usage is TRBJ2-7; 7 bases are shared with TRBD2. CDR1 is SNHLY, CDR2 FYNNEI, per germline. The trim removed 6 bases at V and 7 bases at J, leaving 9 bases unmatched. This CDR3 is 13 amino acids long. The CDR3 sequence is CASRRTRKEEQYF. CDR3 sequence (DNA): TGTGCCAGCAGACGGACTAGAAAAGAGGAGCAGTACTTC.

V usage is TRBV19 and J usage is TRBJ1-1; no reliable D call. The length of the CDR3 is 14 residues. Per germline, CDR1 LNHDA and CDR2 SQIVND (reference sequence). Trimming stripped 5 bases from V and 0 bases from J, with 10 bases between. The CDR3 is CASSPTSLNTEAFF. CDR3 nucleotide sequence: TGTGCCAGTAGTCCTACTTCCCTGAACACTGAAGCTTTCTTT.

The chain combines TRBV11-2 with TRBJ2-5; possible D gene TRBD2, 5 bases. Trimming took off 3 bases at V and 5 bases at J, with 13 bases between the two ends. This CDR3 is 14 amino acids long. CDR1 is SGHAT, CDR2 FQNNGV, per germline. The CDR3 nucleotides are TGTGCCAGCAGCTTCGGGTTTGGGGAGGAGACCCAGTACTTC. Amino acids: CASSFGFGEETQYF.

The chain carries TRBV9 and TRBJ2-1; D might be TRBD2 (5 bases). The V end was cut by 4 bases, the J end by 4 bases, with 12 bases between. Germline assignment: CDR1 SGDLS and CDR2 YYNGEE. The CDR3 sequence is 14 residues long. The CDR3 region has the DNA TGTGCCAGCAGCCCGGTAAGGAGGTACAATGAGCAGTTCTTC. Translating gives CASSPVRRYNEQFF.

The chain has TRBV28 and TRBJ2-1; no firm D call. This CDR3 spans 13 amino acids. The germline CDR1 and CDR2 sequences are MDHEN and SYDVKM. The V end was cut by 6 bases, the J end by 4 bases, with 10 bases between. The CDR3 nucleotides are TGTGCCAGCAGCGGCATCAGGTACAATGAGCAGTTCTTC. It encodes CASSGIRYNEQFF.

The rearrangement links TRBV7-6 to TRBJ2-5; TRBD2 agrees at 12 bases. Germline-derived CDR1 and CDR2 are SGHVS and FNYEAQ. J lost 2 bases, V lost 0 bases, and 7 bases had no gene match. The CDR3 consists of 18 residues. The CDR3 DNA follows: TGTGCCAGCAGCTTAGCGACCCTCGGACTAGCGGGACAAGAGACCCAGTACTTC. Translating it yields CASSLATLGLAGQETQYF.

The chain uses TRBV6-6 and TRBJ1-5; 8 bases are shared with TRBD1. CDR3 length: 16 residues. Germline V gives CDR1 MNHNY, CDR2 SVGAGI (reference sequence). The V and J ends lost 6 bases and 2 bases, in that order; junction bases with no gene match: 9. CDR3 amino acids: CASSNGQGSGNQPQHF. DNA for the CDR3: TGTGCCAGCAGCAACGGACAGGGTTCTGGCAATCAGCCCCAGCATTTT.

This clone was recorded once. The chain links TRBV29-1 to TRBJ1-3; a weak D match, TRBD1 (6 bases). Germline CDR1 and CDR2: SQVTM and ANQGSEA. The CDR3 covers 13 residues. Between the trimmed V and J ends, which lost 6 bases and 0 bases, there was a span of 9 bases. The CDR3 loop is CSVMTGSGNTIYF. The CDR3 DNA sequence: TGCAGCGTAATGACAGGCTCTGGAAACACCATATATTTT. Variable domain in full (rest from reference TRBV29-1 and TRBJ1-3): SAVISQKPSRDICQRGTSLTIQCQVDSQVTMMFWYRQQPGQSLTLIATANQGSEATYESGFVIDKFPISRPNLTFSTLTVSNMSPEDSSIYLCSVMTGSGNTIYFGEGSWLTVV.

The chain carries TRBV6-6 and TRBJ1-1, with unresolved D. The CDR3 extends over 13 amino acids. Germline CDR1 reads MNHNY; CDR2 reads SVGAGI (reference sequence). V lost 8 bases and J lost 3, with 13 bases in between. The CDR3 bases are TGTGCCAGCTGTCGATCTCGGGACACTGAAGCTTTCTTT. This codes for CASCRSRDTEAFF.

The chain couples TRBV24-1 to TRBJ2-2; 11 bases are a match to TRBD2. Germline CDR1 is KGHDR and CDR2 is SFDVKD. The CDR3 is 14 residues long. J gave up 4 bases and V 7 bases, and 1 base lay outside the gene matches. CDR3 nucleotide sequence: TGTGCCACCAGCGGACTAGCGGGCACCGGGGAGCTGTTTTTT. Translating gives CATSGLAGTGELFF.

The chain couples TRBV4-2 to TRBJ2-2; TRBD1 is a possible D gene (5 bases). The germline V and J ends were trimmed by 0 bases and 5 bases, with 10 bases remaining between them. The CDR3 has 15 amino acids. From germline, CDR1 is LGHNA and CDR2 YNFKEQ. The CDR3 spells CASSQDRGDTGELFF. The CDR3 nucleotides are TGTGCCAGCAGCCAAGATAGGGGTGATACCGGGGAGCTGTTTTTT.

The chain employs TRBV28 and TRBJ1-4; a weak D match, TRBD1 (5 bases). Germline CDR1 is MDHEN and CDR2 is SYDVKM. Trimming shortened V by 1 base and J by 4 bases, and 10 bases separated the two germline ends. This CDR3 spans 15 amino acids. As DNA, the CDR3 is TGTGCCAGCAGTTTATCGGGCAGGGATAATGAAAAACTGTTTTTT. Translating it yields CASSLSGRDNEKLFF.

The chain links TRBV28 to TRBJ1-2; 10 bases are shared with TRBD1. The CDR3 spans 13 residues. V trimming: 6 bases; J trimming: 10 bases; junction bases outside the gene matches: 8. Germline values: CDR1 MDHEN, CDR2 SYDVKM. CDR3 nucleotide sequence: TGTGCCAGCAGGCAGACCGGGACAGGGGACTACACCTTC. It translates to CASRQTGTGDYTF.

The V gene is TRBV18, the J gene TRBJ2-7, with 7 bases lining up with TRBD1. After removal of 3 bases from V and 2 bases from J, the junction contained 1 base not matched to a gene. Germline CDR1 reads KGHSH; CDR2 reads LQKENI. CDR3 length: 13 residues. CDR3 DNA: TGTGCCAGCTCACCCGGGACAGCCTACGAGCAGTACTTC. This encodes CASSPGTAYEQYF.

The chain is built from TRBV27 and TRBJ2-2; 11 positions agree with TRBD2. The ends lost 2 bases at V and 4 bases at J; junction bases unmatched: 9. This CDR3 spans 18 amino acids. Germline V gene lookup returns CDR1 MNHEY and CDR2 SMNVEV (reference sequence). In nucleotides, the CDR3 is TGTGCCAGCAGTTTAACCCAGCTAGCGGGAGGACCCACCGGGGAGCTGTTTTTT. It translates to CASSLTQLAGGPTGELFF.

This clone showed up just a few times. This chain uses TRBV9 with TRBJ2-7; 10 bases fit TRBD2. The CDR3 extends over 15 amino acids. V was clipped by 0 bases and J by 3 bases; unmatched bases: 3. The germline V gene has CDR1 SGDLS and CDR2 YYNGEE. Here the CDR3 reads CASSVGTSGVYEQYF. In DNA, the CDR3 is TGTGCCAGCAGCGTAGGGACTAGCGGCGTCTACGAGCAGTACTTC.

The rearrangement joins TRBV6-1 to TRBJ2-5; 9 bases align to TRBD2. CDR1 MNHNS and CDR2 SASEGT come from the germline V gene. Germline trimming cut 2 bases from V and 4 bases from J; bases unmatched to any gene: 11. This CDR3 has 17 residues. The CDR3 loop is CASSEWAPSGVRETQYF. CDR3 coding DNA: TGTGCCAGCAGTGAATGGGCCCCTAGCGGGGTTCGAGAGACCCAGTACTTC.

V gene TRBV2 combines with J gene TRBJ1-4, with a tentative D call TRBD1 (5 bases). The CDR3 contains 14 residues. Germline V gene sequence: CDR1 SNHLY, CDR2 FYNNEI. Between the trimmed V and J ends, which lost 6 bases and 8 bases, there was a span of 16 bases. CDR3 DNA sequence: TGTGCCAGCAGGGGCCGGGGGGGAAAGGAAAAACTGTTTTTT. Translation: CASRGRGGKEKLFF.

This sequence joins TRBV29-1 and TRBJ2-3; the D is unclear. CDR3 size: 12 residues. V lost 3 bases, J lost 1 base, and 5 bases lay in between. Germline loops: CDR1 SQVTM, CDR2 ANQGSEA. CDR3 DNA sequence: TGCAGCGTTGACCCTCGCACAGATACGCAGTATTTT. It is translated as CSVDPRTDTQYF.

This clone occurred once. This chain joins TRBV28 and TRBJ1-1; 8 bases agree with TRBD1. Germline loops: CDR1 MDHEN, CDR2 SYDVKM. This CDR3 has 15 amino acids. The V gene end was trimmed by 5 bases and the J gene end by 11 bases; junction bases not matched to a gene: 16. CDR3 nucleotide sequence: TGTGCCAGCAGTGCACGGGACAGGCTCATAAAGGTGGCTTTCTTT. It is translated as CASSARDRLIKVAFF.

The chain uses TRBV7-9 and TRBJ1-1; D is ambiguous. The CDR3 contains 13 residues. With 5 bases removed from V and 1 base from J, the gap between germline ends came to 8 bases. Germline V gene data show CDR1 as SEHNR and CDR2 as FQNEAQ (reference sequence). CDR3 DNA sequence: TGTGCCAGCAGCCCGGAGGAGAACACTGAAGCTTTCTTT. Residues: CASSPEENTEAFF.

The chain is built from TRBV28 and TRBJ1-5; TRBD1 aligns across 7 bases. This CDR3 is 15 amino acids long. Germline-derived CDR1 and CDR2 are MDHEN and SYDVKM. V dropped 3 bases and J dropped 5; count of bases not matched to a gene: 7. CDR3 region: CASSFRGDRYQPQHF. CDR3 nucleotides: TGTGCCAGCAGTTTTAGGGGGGACAGATATCAGCCCCAGCATTTT. Filled out from reference TRBV28 and TRBJ1-5, the complete variable domain reads DVKVTQSSRYLVKRTGEKVFLECVQDMDHENMFWYRQDPGLGLRLIYFSYDVKMKEKGDIPEGYSVSREKKERFSLILESASTNQTSMYLCASSFRGDRYQPQHFGDGTRLSIL.

This clone occurred a few times. The gene calls are TRBV4-2 and TRBJ1-3; D gene uncertain. Trimming left V 6 bases short and J 3 bases short, with 6 bases between. Germline CDR1 reads LGHNA; CDR2 reads YNFKEQ. The CDR3 runs 12 residues. Here the CDR3 DNA reads TGTGCCAGCAGGGGAGGTGGAAACACCATATATTTT. Translation: CASRGGGNTIYF.

The chain is built from TRBV28 and TRBJ2-2, with a tentative D call TRBD1 (6 bases). The CDR3 loop spans 14 amino acids. CDR1 and CDR2 (germline): MDHEN, SYDVKM. V lost 6 bases and J 1 base, leaving 9 bases between the germline ends. This CDR3 reads CASRPGQNTGELFF. The CDR3 DNA follows: TGTGCCAGCAGACCGGGACAGAACACCGGGGAGCTGTTTTTT.